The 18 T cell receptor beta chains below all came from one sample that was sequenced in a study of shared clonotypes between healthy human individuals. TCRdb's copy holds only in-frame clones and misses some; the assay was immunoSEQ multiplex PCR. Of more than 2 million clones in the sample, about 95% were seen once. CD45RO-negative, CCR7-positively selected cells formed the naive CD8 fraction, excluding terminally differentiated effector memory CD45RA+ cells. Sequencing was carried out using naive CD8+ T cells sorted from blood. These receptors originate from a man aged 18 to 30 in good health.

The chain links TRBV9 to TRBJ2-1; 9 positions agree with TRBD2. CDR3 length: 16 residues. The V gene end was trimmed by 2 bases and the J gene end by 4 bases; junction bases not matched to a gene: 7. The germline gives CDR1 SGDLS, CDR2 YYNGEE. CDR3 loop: CASSVSRGGDYNEQFF. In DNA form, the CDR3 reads TGTGCCAGCAGCGTCTCCCGCGGGGGGGATTACAATGAGCAGTTCTTC.

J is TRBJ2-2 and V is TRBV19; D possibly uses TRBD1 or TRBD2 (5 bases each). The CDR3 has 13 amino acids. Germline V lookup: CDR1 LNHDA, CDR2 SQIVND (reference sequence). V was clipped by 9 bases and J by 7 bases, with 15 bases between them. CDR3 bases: TGTGCCAGCACGGGACGGTCGTTCGGGGAGCTGTTTTTT. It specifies CASTGRSFGELFF.

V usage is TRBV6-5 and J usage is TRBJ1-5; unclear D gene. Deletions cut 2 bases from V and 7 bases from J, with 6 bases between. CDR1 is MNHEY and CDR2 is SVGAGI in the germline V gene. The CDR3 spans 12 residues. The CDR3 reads CASSYLGQPQHF. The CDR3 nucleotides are TGTGCCAGCAGTTACCTGGGACAGCCCCAGCATTTT.

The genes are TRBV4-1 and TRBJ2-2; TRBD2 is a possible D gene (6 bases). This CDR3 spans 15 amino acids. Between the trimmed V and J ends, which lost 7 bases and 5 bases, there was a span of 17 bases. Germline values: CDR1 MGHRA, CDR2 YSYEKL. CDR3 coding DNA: TGCGCCAGCACCCATAGCGGTGGAGATACCGGGGAGCTGTTTTTT. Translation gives CASTHSGGDTGELFF.

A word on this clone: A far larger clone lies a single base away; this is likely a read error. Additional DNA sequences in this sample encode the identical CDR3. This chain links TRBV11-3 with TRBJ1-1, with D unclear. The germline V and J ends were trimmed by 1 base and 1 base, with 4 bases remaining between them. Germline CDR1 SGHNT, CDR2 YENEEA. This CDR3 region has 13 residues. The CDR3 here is CASSLGGNTEAFF. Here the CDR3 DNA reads TGTGCCAGCAGCTTAGGAGGGAACACTGAAGCTTTCTTT.

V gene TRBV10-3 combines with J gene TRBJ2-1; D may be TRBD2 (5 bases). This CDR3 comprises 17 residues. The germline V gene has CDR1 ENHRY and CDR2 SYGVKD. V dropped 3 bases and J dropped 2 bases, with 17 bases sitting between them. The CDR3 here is CAISDTDFSATYNEQFF. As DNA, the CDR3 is TGTGCCATCAGTGACACGGACTTTAGCGCAACCTACAATGAGCAGTTCTTC.

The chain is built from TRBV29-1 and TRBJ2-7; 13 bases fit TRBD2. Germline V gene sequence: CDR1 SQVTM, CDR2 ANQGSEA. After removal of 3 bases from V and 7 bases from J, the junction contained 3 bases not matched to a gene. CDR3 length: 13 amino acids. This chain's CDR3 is CSVDLGLAGEQYF. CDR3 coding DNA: TGCAGCGTTGATTTGGGACTAGCGGGGGAGCAGTACTTC.

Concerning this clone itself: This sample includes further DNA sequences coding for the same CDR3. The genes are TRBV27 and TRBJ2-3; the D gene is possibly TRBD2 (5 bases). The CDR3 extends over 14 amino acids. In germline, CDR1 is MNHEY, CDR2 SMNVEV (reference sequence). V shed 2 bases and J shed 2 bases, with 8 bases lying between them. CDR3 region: CASSLRGATDTQYF. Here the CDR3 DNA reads TGTGCCAGCAGTTTACGGGGTGCCACAGATACGCAGTATTTT.

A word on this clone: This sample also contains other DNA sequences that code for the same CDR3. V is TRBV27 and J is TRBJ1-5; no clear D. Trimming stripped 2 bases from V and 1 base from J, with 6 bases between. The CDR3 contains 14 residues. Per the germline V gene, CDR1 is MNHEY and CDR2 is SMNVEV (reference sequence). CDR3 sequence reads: CASSLGQSNQPQHF. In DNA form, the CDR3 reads TGTGCCAGCAGTTTAGGGCAAAGCAATCAGCCCCAGCATTTT.

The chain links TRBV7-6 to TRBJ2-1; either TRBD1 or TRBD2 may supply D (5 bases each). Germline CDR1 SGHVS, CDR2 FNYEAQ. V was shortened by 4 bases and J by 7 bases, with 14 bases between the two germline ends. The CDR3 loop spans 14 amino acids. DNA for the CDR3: TGTGCCAGCAGCTCGGGTTGGGGGTCAAATGAGCAGTTCTTC. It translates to CASSSGWGSNEQFF.

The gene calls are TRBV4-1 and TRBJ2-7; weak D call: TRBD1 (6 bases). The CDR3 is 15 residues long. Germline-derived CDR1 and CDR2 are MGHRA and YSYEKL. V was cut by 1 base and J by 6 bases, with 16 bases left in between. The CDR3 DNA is TGCGCCAGCAGCCAAGTACAGGGAATGGTCGGCGAGCAGTACTTC. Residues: CASSQVQGMVGEQYF.

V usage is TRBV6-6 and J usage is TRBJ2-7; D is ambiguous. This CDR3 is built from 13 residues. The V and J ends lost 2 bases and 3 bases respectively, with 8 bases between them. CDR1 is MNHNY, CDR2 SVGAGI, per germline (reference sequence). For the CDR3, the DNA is TGTGCCAGCAGTTACGCGCAGAGCTACGAGCAGTACTTC. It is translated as CASSYAQSYEQYF.

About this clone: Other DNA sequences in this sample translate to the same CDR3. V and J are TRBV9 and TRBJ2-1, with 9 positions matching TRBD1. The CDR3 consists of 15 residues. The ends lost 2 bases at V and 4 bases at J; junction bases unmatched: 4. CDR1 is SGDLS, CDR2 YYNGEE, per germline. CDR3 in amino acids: CASSVGTGSYNEQFF. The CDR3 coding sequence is TGTGCCAGCAGCGTTGGGACAGGGTCATACAATGAGCAGTTCTTC.

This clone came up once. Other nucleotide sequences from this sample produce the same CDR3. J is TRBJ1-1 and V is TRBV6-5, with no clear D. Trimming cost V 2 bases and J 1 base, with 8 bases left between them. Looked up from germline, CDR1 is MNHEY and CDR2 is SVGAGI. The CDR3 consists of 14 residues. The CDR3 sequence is CASSYGLGNTEAFF. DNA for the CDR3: TGTGCCAGCAGTTACGGTCTTGGGAACACTGAAGCTTTCTTT.

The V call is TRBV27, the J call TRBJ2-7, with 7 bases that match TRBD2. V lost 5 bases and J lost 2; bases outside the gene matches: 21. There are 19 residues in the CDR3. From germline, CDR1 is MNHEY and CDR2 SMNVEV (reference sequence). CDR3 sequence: CASSPYPGPQSGETYEQYF. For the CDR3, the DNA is TGTGCCAGCAGTCCCTACCCCGGCCCCCAGAGCGGGGAAACCTACGAGCAGTACTTC.

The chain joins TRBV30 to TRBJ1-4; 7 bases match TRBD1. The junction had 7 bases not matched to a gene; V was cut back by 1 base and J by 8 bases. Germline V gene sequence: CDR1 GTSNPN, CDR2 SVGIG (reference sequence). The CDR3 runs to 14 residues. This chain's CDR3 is CAWSGRQGGEKLFF. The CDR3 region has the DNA TGTGCCTGGAGTGGCCGACAGGGAGGCGAAAAACTGTTTTTT.

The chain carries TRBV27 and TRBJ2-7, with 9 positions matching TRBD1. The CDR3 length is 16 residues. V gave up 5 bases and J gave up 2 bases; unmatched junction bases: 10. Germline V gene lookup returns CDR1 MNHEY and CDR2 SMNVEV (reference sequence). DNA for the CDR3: TGTGCCAGCAGTCCCAGGATGGACAGGGGAACCTACGAGCAGTACTTC. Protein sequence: CASSPRMDRGTYEQYF.

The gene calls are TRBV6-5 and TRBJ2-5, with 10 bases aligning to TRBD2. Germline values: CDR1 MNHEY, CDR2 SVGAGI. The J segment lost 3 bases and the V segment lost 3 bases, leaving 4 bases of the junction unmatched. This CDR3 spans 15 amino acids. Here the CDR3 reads CASSYFTSGEETQYF. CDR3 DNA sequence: TGTGCCAGCAGTTATTTCACTAGCGGGGAAGAGACCCAGTACTTC.